The next 25 T cell receptor beta chains were all read from a single sample in a study of shared clonotypes between healthy human individuals. Sequenced by immunoSEQ multiplex PCR; TCRdb stores in-frame clones only, minus some. Seen here are around 2,000,000 clones, 90% to 95% observed once, and the top ten hold approximately 0.13%. Sequencing was done on a sample of naive CD4+ T cells sorted from blood. Subset in this sample: CD45RA+ positively selected. Receptor source: a man aged 18 to 30 in good health.

This clone is a singleton in its sample. The chain uses TRBV25-1 and TRBJ2-7, with TRBD1 as a possible D gene (6 bases). Germline CDR1 MGHDK, CDR2 SYGVNS. Between the trimmed V and J ends, which lost 1 base and 5 bases, there was a span of 9 bases. The CDR3 covers 13 residues. CDR3 nucleotides: TGTGCCAGCAGTGAATCCCCAGGGGACGAGCAGTACTTC. Its translation is CASSESPGDEQYF.

The chain couples TRBV10-1 to TRBJ2-3; D gene ambiguous. With 3 bases removed from V and 4 bases from J, the gap between germline ends came to 11 bases. From germline, CDR1 is WNHNN and CDR2 SYGVQD (reference sequence). There are 14 residues in the CDR3. Here the CDR3 reads CASSDNGNPDTQYF. In nucleotides, the CDR3 is TGCGCCAGCAGTGATAATGGGAACCCAGATACGCAGTATTTT.

The V gene is TRBV6-1, the J gene TRBJ1-1; D perhaps matches TRBD1 (6 bases). Germline V gives CDR1 MNHNS, CDR2 SASEGT. Trimming removed 1 base from V and 0 bases from J, with 9 bases in between. The length of the CDR3 is 15 residues. The DNA for the CDR3 is TGTGCCAGCAGTGAAGAAGGGGGAATGAACACTGAAGCTTTCTTT. Protein product: CASSEEGGMNTEAFF.

The chain carries TRBV7-9 and TRBJ2-2; D ambiguous. Trimming removed 5 bases at V and 5 bases at J, with 15 bases between. This CDR3 has 15 residues. Germline V gene sequence: CDR1 SEHNR, CDR2 FQNEAQ (reference sequence). CDR3: CASSPGHSRTGELFF. CDR3 DNA: TGTGCCAGCAGCCCCGGCCACTCGAGGACCGGGGAGCTGTTTTTT.

The CDR3 sequence: CASSGRDRGSTGELFF. The CDR3 DNA reads TGTGCCAGCAGTGGCCGGGACAGAGGAAGCACCGGGGAGCTGTTTTTT. The chain combines TRBV6-1 with TRBJ2-2; TRBD1 matches 7 bases. Germline values: CDR1 MNHNS, CDR2 SASEGT. V was pared by 4 bases and J by 4 bases, with 9 bases of the junction left unmatched. This CDR3 is built from 16 residues.

The chain has TRBV5-4 and TRBJ2-2; 8 bases fit TRBD2. CDR1 and CDR2 (germline): SGHNT, YYREEE (reference sequence). CDR3 length equals 16 residues. Germline trimming cut 2 bases from V and 1 base from J; bases unmatched to any gene: 4. The CDR3 sequence: CASSFPSGGNTGELFF. Here the CDR3 DNA reads TGTGCCAGCAGCTTCCCCAGCGGGGGGAACACCGGGGAGCTGTTTTTT.

The chain has TRBV6-5 and TRBJ2-7; 7 nucleotides match TRBD1. The CDR3 is 13 residues long. J was trimmed by 3 bases and V by 6 bases; bases with no gene match: 5. From germline, CDR1 is MNHEY and CDR2 SVGAGI. The CDR3 coding sequence is TGTGCCAGCAGCCCAGGGGGAGTCTACGAGCAGTACTTC. Protein product: CASSPGGVYEQYF.

The V call is TRBV5-1, the J call TRBJ2-7; D possibly corresponds to TRBD1 (6 bases). The length of the CDR3 is 12 residues. Per the germline V gene, CDR1 is SGHRS and CDR2 is YFSETQ. The V end lost 4 bases, the J end lost 5 bases, and 10 bases lay between the germline ends. As DNA, the CDR3 is TGCGCCAGCAGCCAACAGGGTAACGAGCAGTACTTC. This translates into CASSQQGNEQYF.

The CDR3 is CASTTSSYNSPLHF. The DNA for the CDR3 is TGTGCCAGCACAACGAGCTCCTATAATTCACCCCTCCACTTT. The V call is TRBV27, the J call TRBJ1-6; no reliable D call. CDR1 and CDR2 from the germline V gene are MNHEY and SMNVEV (reference sequence). Trimming took off 7 bases at V and 0 bases at J, with 7 bases between the two ends. The CDR3 totals 14 residues.

The V call is TRBV20-1, the J call TRBJ1-2; no clear D gene. CDR3 length: 11 residues. The germline gives CDR1 DFQATT, CDR2 SNEGSKA (reference sequence). Trimming pared 6 bases from V and 6 bases from J, leaving 11 bases between. The CDR3 DNA reads TGCAGTGCAGGACGATCGGATGGCTACACCTTC. This translates into CSAGRSDGYTF.

The DNA for the CDR3 is TGTGCCAGCAGTTCCCACGGGAATGGAGTTGGCTACACCTTC. Its translation is CASSSHGNGVGYTF. The V gene is TRBV2, the J gene TRBJ1-2, with D hard to call. The V gene lost 5 bases and the J gene lost 7 bases, with 17 bases spanning the gap. This CDR3 has 14 residues. Germline lookup yields CDR1 SNHLY and CDR2 FYNNEI.

This chain connects TRBV7-2 to TRBJ2-7, with 11 bases that match TRBD1. Germline V lookup: CDR1 SGHTA, CDR2 FQGNSA. V shed 2 bases and J 7 bases; nucleotides not matched to a gene: 7. The CDR3 has 15 amino acids. This CDR3 is CASSLIRTGGREQYF. As DNA, the CDR3 is TGTGCCAGCAGCTTAATCCGGACAGGGGGCAGGGAGCAGTACTTC.

This clone has just a few counts. This rearrangement joins TRBV11-2 to TRBJ1-5; D might be TRBD1 (6 bases). This CDR3 region has 15 residues. Looked up from germline, CDR1 is SGHAT and CDR2 is FQNNGV. V lost 2 bases to trimming and J lost 4 bases, with 12 bases between them. This CDR3 reads CASSLSRGGNQPQHF. The CDR3, as DNA: TGTGCCAGCAGCTTAAGTAGAGGGGGTAATCAGCCCCAGCATTTT.

The V call is TRBV5-6, the J call TRBJ1-6; D unresolved. Germline V gene lookup returns CDR1 SGHDT and CDR2 YYEEEE. V lost 0 bases and J 7 bases, leaving 8 bases between the germline ends. This CDR3 comprises 14 residues. The CDR3 is CASSLGRSNSPLHF. The DNA of the CDR3 is TGTGCCAGCAGCTTGGGCAGGTCAAATTCACCCCTCCACTTT.

The gene calls are TRBV9 and TRBJ1-1; possible D gene TRBD1, 5 bases. The CDR3 has 14 amino acids. Deletions cut 3 bases from V and 5 bases from J, with 14 bases between. Germline lookup yields CDR1 SGDLS and CDR2 YYNGEE. Here the CDR3 DNA reads TGTGCCAGCAGCGCGGGGACCCTCCCAACTGAAGCTTTCTTT. This encodes CASSAGTLPTEAFF.

Points on this clone: Other DNA sequences in the sample encode the same CDR3. The V gene is TRBV6-6, the J gene TRBJ1-5, with D unresolved. CDR3 length: 14 amino acids. In germline, CDR1 is MNHNY, CDR2 SVGAGI (reference sequence). Trimming left V 2 bases short and J 3 bases short, with 8 bases between. Here the CDR3 DNA reads TGTGCCAGCAGTTACGGGCAGTCCAATCAGCCCCAGCATTTT. It is translated as CASSYGQSNQPQHF.

CDR3 in DNA: TGTGCCAGCAGCGTCCGGGACTCCAACCGAGTTACGCAGTATTTT. Its protein product is CASSVRDSNRVTQYF. The chain couples TRBV9 to TRBJ2-3, with D tentatively TRBD2 (6 bases). Trimming took 2 bases from V and 8 from J, leaving 18 bases between them. CDR3 length: 15 amino acids. Germline CDR1 SGDLS, CDR2 YYNGEE.

The rearrangement links TRBV2 to TRBJ2-5, with D uncertain. Trimming cost V 7 bases and J 6 bases, with 9 bases left between them. There are 11 residues in the CDR3. Germline CDR1 is SNHLY and CDR2 is FYNNEI. CDR3 protein: CASTGLQTQYF. The CDR3, as DNA: TGTGCCAGCACCGGTTTGCAGACCCAGTACTTC.

The chain couples TRBV10-3 to TRBJ1-6; D is ambiguous. Germline lookup yields CDR1 ENHRY and CDR2 SYGVKD. The V gene lost 6 bases and the J gene lost 6 bases, with 15 bases spanning the gap. The CDR3 contains 15 residues. DNA of the CDR3: TGTGCCATCAGGAAGGACGGGTTTCCTAATTCACCCCTCCACTTT. As protein: CAIRKDGFPNSPLHF.

The genes are TRBV27 and TRBJ1-2, with D possibly being TRBD1 (6 bases). The CDR3 has 14 amino acids. The germline V and J ends were trimmed by 7 bases and 4 bases, with 16 bases remaining between them. In germline, CDR1 is MNHEY, CDR2 SMNVEV (reference sequence). CDR3 bases: TGTGCCAGCATGGTCACAGGGCGAGGCTATGGCTACACCTTC. Its protein product is CASMVTGRGYGYTF.

This clone was recorded once. The chain is built from TRBV5-1 and TRBJ1-2; D is possibly TRBD1 (6 bases). CDR3 length: 13 amino acids. Germline loops: CDR1 SGHRS, CDR2 YFSETQ. The V gene lost 2 bases and the J gene lost 9 bases, with 14 bases spanning the gap. The CDR3 DNA reads TGCGCCAGCAGCTTCCAACAGGGCGACAGCTACACCTTC. Translating it yields CASSFQQGDSYTF.

The chain uses TRBV9 and TRBJ2-1; 8 bases align to TRBD2. The CDR3 length is 17 residues. The germline gives CDR1 SGDLS, CDR2 YYNGEE. V lost 0 bases to trimming and J lost 3 bases; unmatched junction nucleotides: 8. The CDR3 protein is CASSVAPSGSGYNEQFF. CDR3 in DNA: TGTGCCAGCAGCGTAGCCCCAAGCGGGAGCGGCTACAATGAGCAGTTCTTC. The entire variable domain, with the rest obtained from reference TRBV9 and TRBJ2-1, is as follows: DSGVTQTPKHLITATGQRVTLRCSPRSGDLSVYWYQQSLDQGLQFLIQYYNGEERAKGNILERFSAQQFPDLHSELNLSSLELGDSALYFCASSVAPSGSGYNEQFFGPGTRLTVL.

The chain links TRBV5-1 to TRBJ2-3, with D uncertain. The V end lost 1 base, the J end lost 4 bases, and 16 bases lay between the germline ends. Germline CDR1 reads SGHRS; CDR2 reads YFSETQ. The CDR3 covers 16 residues. The CDR3 protein is CASSLFSPVPPDTQYF. The CDR3 DNA is TGCGCCAGCAGCTTGTTTAGCCCAGTCCCCCCAGATACGCAGTATTTT. Filled out from reference TRBV5-1 and TRBJ2-3, the complete variable domain reads KAGVTQTPRYLIKTRGQQVTLSCSPISGHRSVSWYQQTPGQGLQFLFEYFSETQRNKGNFPGRFSGRQFSNSRSEMNVSTLELGDSALYLCASSLFSPVPPDTQYFGPGTRLTVL.

The CDR3 bases are TGTGCCAGTACCCCGGACAGGGGCCACGAGCAGTACTTC. This encodes CASTPDRGHEQYF. The chain employs TRBV19 and TRBJ2-7, with TRBD1 identical over 9 bases. CDR3 length: 13 residues. Germline values: CDR1 LNHDA, CDR2 SQIVND (reference sequence). The V segment lost 7 bases and the J segment 5 bases; nucleotides outside the gene matches: 6.

The V gene is TRBV2, the J gene TRBJ2-5; 7 nucleotides match TRBD2. CDR1 is SNHLY and CDR2 is FYNNEI in the germline V gene. The V and J ends lost 3 bases and 9 bases, in that order; junction bases with no gene match: 13. This CDR3 region has 15 residues. The CDR3 spells CASSEGEGLQRAQYF. CDR3 bases: TGTGCCAGCAGTGAGGGGGAGGGGCTGCAAAGGGCCCAGTACTTC.